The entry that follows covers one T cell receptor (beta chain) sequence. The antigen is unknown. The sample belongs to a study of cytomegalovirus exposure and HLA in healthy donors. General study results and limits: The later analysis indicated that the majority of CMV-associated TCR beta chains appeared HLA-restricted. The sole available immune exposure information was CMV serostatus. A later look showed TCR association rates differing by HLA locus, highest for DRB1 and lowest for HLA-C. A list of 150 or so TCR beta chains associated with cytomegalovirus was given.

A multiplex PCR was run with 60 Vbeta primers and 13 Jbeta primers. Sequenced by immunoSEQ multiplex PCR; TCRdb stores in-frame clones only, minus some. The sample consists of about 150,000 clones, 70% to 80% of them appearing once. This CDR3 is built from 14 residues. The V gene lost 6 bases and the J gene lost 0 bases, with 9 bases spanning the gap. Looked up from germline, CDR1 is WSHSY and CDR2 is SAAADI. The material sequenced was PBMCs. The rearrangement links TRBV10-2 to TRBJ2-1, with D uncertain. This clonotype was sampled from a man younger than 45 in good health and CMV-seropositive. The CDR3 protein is CASSGRSSYNEQFF. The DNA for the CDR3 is TGCGCCAGCAGCGGCAGGTCCTCCTACAATGAGCAGTTCTTC.